The 20 T cell receptor beta chains below all came from one sample that was sequenced in a study of blood T cell repertoires in COVID-19. The data were produced by immunoSEQ multiplex PCR, yet TCRdb's version contains in-frame clones alone and is incomplete. This table has approximately 210,000 clones, roughly 87% appearing once. The sequencing sample was made of PBMCs or T cells enriched from blood (not recorded which). The receptor source for this set is a woman in her thirties who had recovered from COVID-19.

The V call is TRBV5-4, the J call TRBJ1-1, with D perhaps TRBD1 (5 bases). This CDR3 has 15 residues. V lost 4 bases, J lost 1 base, and 14 bases lay in between. Looked up from germline, CDR1 is SGHNT and CDR2 is YYREEE (reference sequence). The chain's CDR3 is CASSLVGTGNTEAFF. The DNA of the CDR3 is TGTGCCAGCAGCCTCGTGGGTACAGGGAACACTGAAGCTTTCTTT.

This clone was detected only once. This chain connects TRBV18 to TRBJ2-3, with TRBD1 identical over 7 bases. The germline CDR1 and CDR2 sequences are KGHSH and LQKENI. V lost 4 bases, J lost 6 bases, and 4 bases stayed unmatched. The CDR3 contains 13 residues. This CDR3 is CASSRDRSDTQYF. CDR3 nucleotide sequence: TGTGCCAGCTCACGGGACAGATCTGATACGCAGTATTTT.

The chain recombines TRBV4-3 with TRBJ2-7; maybe TRBD1 (5 bases). The V and J ends lost 0 bases and 2 bases respectively, with 11 bases between them. Germline V CDR1 and CDR2: LGHNA, YSLEER. The CDR3 spans 15 residues. In nucleotides, the CDR3 is TGCGCCAGCAGCCAAGATTGGGTGGGGCCCTACGAGCAGTACTTC. This gives the protein CASSQDWVGPYEQYF.

The V call is TRBV4-1, the J call TRBJ1-6; D unclear. Germline-derived CDR1 and CDR2 are MGHRA and YSYEKL. The CDR3 consists of 16 residues. The germline V and J ends were trimmed by 5 bases and 4 bases, with 15 bases remaining between them. Here the CDR3 DNA reads TGCGCCAGCAGCTCGAGAGTAGAAGTGTATAATTCACCCCTCCACTTT. Translation: CASSSRVEVYNSPLHF.

This clone was seen a handful of times. This rearrangement joins TRBV5-1 to TRBJ2-1; D unresolved. Between the trimmed V and J ends, which lost 1 base and 0 bases, there was a span of 11 bases. Germline V gives CDR1 SGHRS, CDR2 YFSETQ. The CDR3 is 16 residues long. CDR3 nucleotide sequence: TGCGCCAGCAGCTTGCCCCGTTATAGCTCCTACAATGAGCAGTTCTTC. Its protein product is CASSLPRYSSYNEQFF.

The CDR3 reads CASSAGVYGYTF. CDR3 bases: TGTGCCAGCAGCGCAGGGGTCTATGGCTACACCTTC. The gene calls are TRBV9 and TRBJ1-2, with a weak D call TRBD1 (6 bases). The germline V and J ends were trimmed by 3 bases and 4 bases, with 7 bases remaining between them. The CDR3 totals 12 residues. Germline CDR1 is SGDLS and CDR2 is YYNGEE.

A note on this clone: The same CDR3 arises from other DNA sequences in this sample as well. The CDR3 protein is CASSIRTGNTGELFF. The DNA of the CDR3 is TGTGCCAGCAGCATTCGGACAGGGAACACCGGGGAGCTGTTTTTT. V usage is TRBV11-3 and J usage is TRBJ2-2; 7 bases are shared with TRBD1. Germline V gene sequence: CDR1 SGHNT, CDR2 YENEEA. The CDR3 sequence is 15 residues long. The J segment lost 1 base and the V segment lost 5 bases, leaving 4 bases of the junction unmatched.

This clone was seen a handful of times. The chain links TRBV19 to TRBJ2-7; the D gene is possibly TRBD1 (5 bases). V gave up 2 bases and J gave up 1 base, with 9 bases separating them. CDR1 and CDR2 (germline): LNHDA, SQIVND (reference sequence). This CDR3 comprises 14 residues. The CDR3, as DNA: TGTGCCAGTAGTATAACACAGGAGTCCTACGAGCAGTACTTC. It encodes CASSITQESYEQYF.

The J gene is TRBJ2-7, the V gene TRBV30; 11 bases agree with TRBD1. Trimming took 4 bases from V and 9 from J; bases not matched to a gene: 8. Germline-derived CDR1 and CDR2 are GTSNPN and SVGIG (reference sequence). The CDR3 runs to 13 residues. CDR3 sequence: CAWIGTGGLRQYF. In DNA, the CDR3 is TGTGCCTGGATAGGGACAGGGGGACTAAGGCAGTACTTC.

This chain uses TRBV11-2 with TRBJ1-6, with TRBD1 matching over 7 bases. Germline V lookup: CDR1 SGHAT, CDR2 FQNNGV. J lost 6 bases, V lost 5 bases, and 4 bases had no gene match. The CDR3 contains 14 residues. This CDR3 is CASSRKGANSPLHF. Here the CDR3 DNA reads TGTGCCAGCAGCCGTAAGGGGGCTAATTCACCCCTCCACTTT.

This chain uses TRBV18 with TRBJ1-1, with TRBD1 matching 9 bases. The germline CDR1 and CDR2 sequences are KGHSH and LQKENI. This CDR3 comprises 16 residues. V shed 3 bases and J 4 bases; nucleotides not matched to a gene: 9. CDR3 loop: CASSPSSETGGTEAFF. CDR3 coding DNA: TGTGCCAGCTCACCTTCCTCCGAGACAGGGGGCACTGAAGCTTTCTTT.

The chain has TRBV2 and TRBJ2-3, with D possibly being TRBD1 (5 bases). The CDR3 consists of 12 residues. CDR1 SNHLY and CDR2 FYNNEI come from the germline V gene. Trimming removed 7 bases at V and 6 bases at J, with 11 bases between. The CDR3 nucleotides are TGTGCCAGCATTTTCGCAGGGGATACGCAGTATTTT. Translated: CASIFAGDTQYF.

A note on this clone: This sample includes further DNA sequences coding for the same CDR3. The V call is TRBV19, the J call TRBJ2-7, with 12 nucleotides matching TRBD2. The CDR3 has 15 amino acids. Germline V lookup: CDR1 LNHDA, CDR2 SQIVND (reference sequence). With V trimmed by 8 bases and J by 0 bases, 5 bases remained unmatched. The CDR3 coding sequence is TGTGCCAGTTCCCTGACTAGCGGGAGCTCCTACGAGCAGTACTTC. Protein product: CASSLTSGSSYEQYF.

This sequence joins TRBV11-2 and TRBJ2-7, with 7 bases aligning to TRBD1. The CDR3 has 15 residues. Trimming at V came to 5 bases and at J to 6 bases, leaving 13 bases not matched to a gene. CDR1 is SGHAT, CDR2 FQNNGV, per germline. The CDR3 nucleotides read TGTGCCAGCAGCCACGGGGACAGATCCCTCTCCGAGCAGTACTTC. It yields the protein CASSHGDRSLSEQYF.

The chain couples TRBV19 to TRBJ2-3; D is unresolved. Trimming left V 7 bases short and J 0 bases short, with 14 bases between. CDR1 and CDR2 from the germline V gene are LNHDA and SQIVND (reference sequence). This CDR3 comprises 15 residues. CDR3: CASKQFGSSTDTQYF. The CDR3 DNA reads as TGTGCCAGTAAACAGTTCGGAAGTAGCACAGATACGCAGTATTTT.

The CDR3 DNA sequence: TGCAGCGCTAAACAGGGGGTCACCGAAAAACTGTTTTTT. Amino acid sequence: CSAKQGVTEKLFF. J is TRBJ1-4 and V is TRBV29-1, with 8 bases that match TRBD1. The germline V gene has CDR1 SQVTM and CDR2 ANQGSEA. The CDR3 has 13 residues. V gave up 7 bases and J gave up 8 bases; unmatched junction bases: 9.

The chain is built from TRBV5-5 and TRBJ1-3; TRBD1 matches at 7 bases. Germline V lookup: CDR1 SGHKS, CDR2 YYEKEE (reference sequence). The CDR3 contains 18 residues. J lost 2 bases, V lost 1 base, and 12 bases had no gene match. The CDR3 DNA is TGTGCCAGCAGCTTGTACCCGCCGGACAGGACCCCTGGAAACACCATATATTTT. It translates to CASSLYPPDRTPGNTIYF.

This chain links TRBV4-3 with TRBJ1-4; D not certain. The CDR3 has 14 amino acids. Trimming removed 8 bases from V and 2 bases from J, with 12 bases in between. Germline V gene data show CDR1 as LGHNA and CDR2 as YSLEER. The CDR3 region has the DNA TGCGCCAGCCGCGCAGGAAGCACTAATGAAAAACTGTTTTTT. Amino acid sequence: CASRAGSTNEKLFF.

The V gene is TRBV9, the J gene TRBJ2-3; 9 nucleotides agree with TRBD2. The ends lost 0 bases at V and 2 bases at J; junction bases unmatched: 1. This CDR3 region has 15 residues. Per germline, CDR1 SGDLS and CDR2 YYNGEE. CDR3 coding DNA: TGTGCCAGCAGCGTAGCTAGCGGGGACACAGATACGCAGTATTTT. This encodes CASSVASGDTDTQYF.

The chain links TRBV7-3 to TRBJ1-1, with 8 positions matching TRBD1. J gave up 0 bases and V 5 bases, and 11 bases lay outside the gene matches. Per germline, CDR1 SGHTA and CDR2 FQGTGA. The CDR3 has 17 residues. The CDR3 sequence is CASSPDRELIMNTEAFF. The CDR3 nucleotides read TGTGCCAGCAGCCCGGACAGGGAGCTGATAATGAACACTGAAGCTTTCTTT.